A selection of T cell receptor beta chains follows, all from one sample in a study of OX40 agonist ivuxolimab in advanced cancers. The protocol was immunoSEQ multiplex PCR, while the TCRdb copy is restricted to in-frame clones and leaves out a portion. The sample yields around 100,000 clones, around 91% seen once. This material consisted of CD4+ or CD8+ T cells sorted from blood, taken in a trial of the OX40 agonist ivuxolimab. The receptors were gathered from an adult with an advanced solid tumor such as melanoma, head and neck, liver or kidney cancer. CDR3s include the opening cysteine and the closing phenylalanine or tryptophan. The order of the fields is J gene, D gene, V gene, clone size, CDR3 DNA, CDR3 protein. A D gene is named only where the DNA matches it firmly. Expanded clones get a size class; other rows say once, few or many, or leave the size out.

>TRBJ1-5|TRBD1|TRBV10-3|.
TGTGCCATCAGTACAGGGGTAGAGCAGCCCCAGCATTTT
CAISTGVEQPQHF
>TRBJ2-7|TRBD1|TRBV6-5|once
TGTGCCAGCAGTTACTCGGACAGGGGATACGAGCAGTACTTC
CASSYSDRGYEQYF
>TRBJ2-3|.|TRBV7-9|.
TGTGCCAGCAGCTTTGCCTTATCTAGCACAGATACGCAGTATTTT
CASSFALSSTDTQYF
>TRBJ2-2|TRBD2|TRBV5-1|.
TGCGCCAGCAGCTTTGGGAGGGCAGCGAACACCGGGGAGCTGTTTTTT
CASSFGRAANTGELFF
>TRBJ1-3|.|TRBV5-4|.
TGTGCCAGCAGCTTGGCTCCCTCTGCTGGAAACACCATATATTTT
CASSLAPSAGNTIYF
>TRBJ2-7|.|TRBV2|once
TGTGCCAGCAGTGACAGTCAGGGGGGTCGGGACGAGCAGTACTTC
CASSDSQGGRDEQYF
>TRBJ1-3|.|TRBV4-1|.
TGCGCCAGCAGCCAAGATTCAGCCTTCGGGCAGAAGAGGAACACCATATATTTT
CASSQDSAFGQKRNTIYF
>TRBJ1-1|.|TRBV2|few
TGTGCCAGCTCCCGATCCCAGGGACTCGCTGAAGCTTTCTTT
CASSRSQGLAEAFF
>TRBJ2-7|TRBD1|TRBV28|.
TGTGCCAGCAGTGGGCAGGGGGTTCTGTACGAGCAGTACTTC
CASSGQGVLYEQYF
>TRBJ2-7|.|TRBV16|once
TGTGCCAGCAGCCAAATAACCACCTCAGTTGAGCAGTACTTC
CASSQITTSVEQYF
>TRBJ2-2|TRBD2|TRBV28|.
TGTGCCAGCAGTCCGGGAGGACGCAGAACCGGGGAGCTGTTTTTT
CASSPGGRRTGELFF
>TRBJ2-2|.|TRBV25-1|.
TGTGCCAGCACCCGGCAGAACACCGGGGAGCTGTTTTTT
CASTRQNTGELFF
>TRBJ2-1|.|TRBV10-3|once
TGTGCCATCAGCGAACGGAACAATGAGCAGTTCTTC
CAISERNNEQFF